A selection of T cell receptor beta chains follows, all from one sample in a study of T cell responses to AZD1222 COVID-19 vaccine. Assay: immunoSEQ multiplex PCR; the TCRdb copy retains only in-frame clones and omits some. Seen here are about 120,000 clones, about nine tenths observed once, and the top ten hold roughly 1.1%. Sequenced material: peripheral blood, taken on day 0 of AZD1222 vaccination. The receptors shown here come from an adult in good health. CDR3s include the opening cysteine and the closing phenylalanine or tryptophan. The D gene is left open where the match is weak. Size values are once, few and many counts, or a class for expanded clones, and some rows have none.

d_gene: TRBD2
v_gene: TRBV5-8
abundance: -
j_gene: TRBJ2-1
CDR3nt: TGTGCCAGCAGCTTTCTCCGGGAGGCGAATGAGCAGTTCTTC
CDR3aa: CASSFLREANEQFF

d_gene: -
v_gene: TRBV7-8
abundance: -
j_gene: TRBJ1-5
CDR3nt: TGTGCCAGCAGCTTAGGCCTGGGAGGCAATCAGCCCCAGCATTTT
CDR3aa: CASSLGLGGNQPQHF

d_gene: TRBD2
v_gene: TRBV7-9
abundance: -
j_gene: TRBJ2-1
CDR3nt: TGTGCCAGCAGCTCGGGACTAGCGGTGATAAATGAGCAGTTCTTC
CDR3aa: CASSSGLAVINEQFF

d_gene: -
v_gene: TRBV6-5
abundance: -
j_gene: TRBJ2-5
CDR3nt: TGTGCCAGCAGGCCCGGAGGCCAAGAGACCCAGTACTTC
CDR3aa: CASRPGGQETQYF

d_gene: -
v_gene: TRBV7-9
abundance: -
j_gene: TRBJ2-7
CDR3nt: TGTGCCACCGAGTCCCCCCCCCAGGGAAGCTACGAGCAGTACTTC
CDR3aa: CATESPPQGSYEQYF

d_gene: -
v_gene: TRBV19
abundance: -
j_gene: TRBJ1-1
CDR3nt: TGTGCCAGTAGTATTCCCCCCCAGAACACTGAAGCTTTCTTT
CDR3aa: CASSIPPQNTEAFF

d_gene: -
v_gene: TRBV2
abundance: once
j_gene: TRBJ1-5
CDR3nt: TGTGCCAGCAGTGACCCGGAGCAGCCCCAGCATTTT
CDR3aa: CASSDPEQPQHF

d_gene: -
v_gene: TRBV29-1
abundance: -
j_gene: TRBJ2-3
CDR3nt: TGCAGCGTTGAAGACCAAATCTCCCCACCCAAGACAGATACGCAGTATTTT
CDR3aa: CSVEDQISPPKTDTQYF

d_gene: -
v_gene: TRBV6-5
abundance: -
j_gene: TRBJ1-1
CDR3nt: TGTGCCAGCAGTCCCGGCCGCGAGCGGTGGGCTTTCTTT
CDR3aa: CASSPGRERWAFF

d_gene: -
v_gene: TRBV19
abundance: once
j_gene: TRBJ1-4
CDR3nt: TGTGCCAGTACCTTCACCCGGGTTAATGAAAAACTGTTTTTT
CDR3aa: CASTFTRVNEKLFF

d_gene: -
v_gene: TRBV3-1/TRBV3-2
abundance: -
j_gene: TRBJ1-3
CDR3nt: TGTGCCAGCAGCCAACCACAGGGTTCTGGAAACACCATATATTTT
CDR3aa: CASSQPQGSGNTIYF

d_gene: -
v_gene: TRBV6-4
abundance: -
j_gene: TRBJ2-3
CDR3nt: TGTGCCAGCAGTGACTCGGCGGGGGCGGGGCCAGATACGCAGTATTTT
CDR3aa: CASSDSAGAGPDTQYF

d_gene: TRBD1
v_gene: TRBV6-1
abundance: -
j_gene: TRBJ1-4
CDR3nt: TGTGCCAGCAGTGAACTTGGGACAGCGCTACTCCCAACTAATGAAAAACTGTTTTTT
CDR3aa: CASSELGTALLPTNEKLFF

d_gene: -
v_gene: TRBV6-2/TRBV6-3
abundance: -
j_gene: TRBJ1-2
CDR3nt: TGTGCCAGCAGTTACCGGCCTCACGGCTATGGCTACACCTTC
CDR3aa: CASSYRPHGYGYTF

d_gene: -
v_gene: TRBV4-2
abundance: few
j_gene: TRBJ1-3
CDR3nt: TGTGCCAGCAGCCAAGATAAATCGGGGTCTGGAAACACCATATATTTT
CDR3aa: CASSQDKSGSGNTIYF

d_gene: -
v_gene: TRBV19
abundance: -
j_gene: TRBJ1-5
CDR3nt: TGTGCCAGTACCCTGCAAGGGCCCGGCCAGCCCCAGCATTTT
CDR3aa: CASTLQGPGQPQHF

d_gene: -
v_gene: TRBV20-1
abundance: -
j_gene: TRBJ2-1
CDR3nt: TGCAGTGCCCTCGACACTGAGCAGTTCTTC
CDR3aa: CSALDTEQFF

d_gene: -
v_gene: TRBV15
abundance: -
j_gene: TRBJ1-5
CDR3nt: TGTGCCACCAGCAGAGCGGCCGGGGACAACCAGCCCCAGCATTTT
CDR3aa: CATSRAAGDNQPQHF

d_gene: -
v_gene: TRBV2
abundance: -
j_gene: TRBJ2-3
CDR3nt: TGTGCCAGCACCTTAGGGTATACGCAGTATTTT
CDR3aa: CASTLGYTQYF

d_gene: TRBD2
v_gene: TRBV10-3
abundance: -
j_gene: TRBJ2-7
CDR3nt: TGTGCCATCAGCGCTCCCCCGGGACTAGTATCCCACGAGCAGTACTTC
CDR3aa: CAISAPPGLVSHEQYF

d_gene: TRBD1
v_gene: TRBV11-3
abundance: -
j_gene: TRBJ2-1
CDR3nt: TGTGCCAGCAGCTTGAACAGGGGAAGCGGAGGCAATGAGCAGTTCTTC
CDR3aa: CASSLNRGSGGNEQFF

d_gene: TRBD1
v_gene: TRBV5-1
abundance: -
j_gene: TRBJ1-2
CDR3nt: TGCGCCAGCAGCTCCGGGACAGGGGGCCGAGGGGGCTACACCTTC
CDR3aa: CASSSGTGGRGGYTF

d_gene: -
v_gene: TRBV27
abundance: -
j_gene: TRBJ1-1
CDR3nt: TGTGCCAGCAGTTCGACAAGCCCACTCACTGAAGCTTTCTTT
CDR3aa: CASSSTSPLTEAFF

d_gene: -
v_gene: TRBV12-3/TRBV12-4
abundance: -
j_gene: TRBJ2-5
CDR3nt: TGTGCCAGCAGTTGGGGCCAAGAGACCCAGTACTTC
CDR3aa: CASSWGQETQYF

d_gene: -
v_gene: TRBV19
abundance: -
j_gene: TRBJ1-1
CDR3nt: TGTGCCAGTAGTATAGAAGACGAAATAGGGACTGAAGCTTTCTTT
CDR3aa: CASSIEDEIGTEAFF

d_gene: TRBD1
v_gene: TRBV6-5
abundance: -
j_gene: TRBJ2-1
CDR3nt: TGTGCCAGCAGGGGACAGGGGGCTGGTAGAGGGGTCTTC
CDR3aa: CASRGQGAGRGVF

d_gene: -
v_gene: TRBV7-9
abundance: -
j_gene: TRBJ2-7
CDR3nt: TGTGCCAGCAGCTCCCGACAGAAAAGCTCCTACGAGCAGTACTTC
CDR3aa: CASSSRQKSSYEQYF